The clone carrying this T cell receptor (beta chain) was detected many times. What it binds is not known. The record originates from a study of T cells after yellow fever vaccination. General study points: Booster samples showed a return of most primary-vaccination clones (about 96% CD4, approximately 88% CD8). Highly abundant clonotypes carried over from the bulk population could end up in FACS-sorted repertoires as contaminants.

CDR3 length: 14 amino acids. CDR1 and CDR2 from the germline V gene are SGHRS and YFSETQ. The ends were cut back, 2 bases at V and 2 bases at J, with 9 bases in the middle. TCRdb independently ran MiXCR on the 5' RACE reads; one entry per CDR3 protein. The sample shows 250,000 to 400,000 distinct CDR3 sequences, roughly 4.3% of them seen only once. The chain couples TRBV5-1 to TRBJ2-3, with D maybe TRBD2 (6 bases). The sequencing used PBMCs, collected 5 days after the yellow fever booster vaccination. The TCR sequence derives from a man between 18 and 29 years old who received the YFV17D yellow fever vaccine. The CDR3 DNA is TGCGCCAGCAGCTTTCGGGGGACCACAGATACGCAGTATTTT. This codes for CASSFRGTTDTQYF.